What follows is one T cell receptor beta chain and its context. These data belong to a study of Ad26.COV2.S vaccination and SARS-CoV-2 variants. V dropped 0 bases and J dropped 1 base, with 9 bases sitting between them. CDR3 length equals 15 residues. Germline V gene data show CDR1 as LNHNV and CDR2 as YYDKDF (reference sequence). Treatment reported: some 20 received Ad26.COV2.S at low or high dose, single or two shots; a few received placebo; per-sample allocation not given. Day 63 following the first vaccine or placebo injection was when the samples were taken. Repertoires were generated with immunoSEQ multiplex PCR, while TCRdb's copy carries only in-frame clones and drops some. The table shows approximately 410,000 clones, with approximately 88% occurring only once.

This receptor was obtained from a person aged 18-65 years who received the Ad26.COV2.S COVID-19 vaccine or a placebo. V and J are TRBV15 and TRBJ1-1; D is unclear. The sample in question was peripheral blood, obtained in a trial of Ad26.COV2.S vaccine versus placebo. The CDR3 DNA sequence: TGTGCCACCAGCAGAGATTTGCTGGAGAACACTGAAGCTTTCTTT. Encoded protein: CATSRDLLENTEAFF.